What follows are 14 T cell receptor beta chains derived from one specimen sequenced in a study of post-analysis software for immune sequencing data (dated by TCRdb to between 2014 and 2017). Summary of the overall study and its limitations: Significantly higher frequencies in patients than in controls were found for about five TRBV segments, including TRBV5-6, TRBV5-1 and TRBV20-1.

The protocol used for the library was PCR. This sample was sequenced with an Illumina HiSeq 2500. To reduce PCR and sequencing biases, unique molecular identifiers were built into the TCR beta cDNA libraries. TCRdb reran the public reads through fastp at Q25 and MiXCR, keeping productive beta chains. Merged by CDR3 protein, the rows form single entries marked with the most common genes and DNA. The sample table shows about half a million distinct CDR3 sequences, and 30% to 40% are seen once. 6% of the sample lies in the top ten. These receptors' antigens are unknown. Sample: blood. These receptors were collected from a girl aged 2 to 17 with multiple sclerosis.

CDR3 residues: CASSLSGGAPNEQFF. CDR3 in DNA: TGCGCCAGCAGCTTGAGCGGGGGGGCCCCCAATGAGCAGTTCTTC. The chain recombines TRBV5-1 with TRBJ2-1, with 10 bases matching TRBD2. CDR3 size: 15 residues. V dropped 1 base and J dropped 6; count of bases not matched to a gene: 4. Germline CDR1 reads SGHRS; CDR2 reads YFSETQ.

This clonotype was seen more than once but under ten times. Germline is not matched at one junction end, which may reflect a read error. The CDR3 DNA reads as TGTGCCGGCAGTCCCCAGGGTACAGATACGCAGTATTTT. Amino acids: CAGSPQGTDTQYF. This chain joins TRBV6-2 or TRBV6-3 and TRBJ2-3, with D tentatively TRBD1 (5 bases). Germline-derived CDR1 and CDR2 are MNHEY and SVGEGT. The CDR3 is made up of 13 amino acids.

This rearrangement joins TRBV9 to TRBJ2-2; TRBD2 aligns across 13 bases. Germline CDR1 reads SGDLS; CDR2 reads YYNGEE. CDR3 length: 15 residues. Germline trimming cut 5 bases from V and 10 bases from J; bases unmatched to any gene: 8. The CDR3 DNA follows: TGTGCCAGCAGTTTCAGACTAGCGGGAGGCGAGGAGCTGTTTTTT. Translated: CASSFRLAGGEELFF.

The rearrangement uses TRBV3-1 and TRBJ2-3; 10 nucleotides line up with TRBD2. The CDR3 extends over 18 amino acids. The V gene's germline CDR1 is LGHDT and CDR2 YNNKEL (reference sequence). The ends lost 0 bases at V and 0 bases at J; junction bases unmatched: 6. The CDR3 here is CASSQDYGLADSTDTQYF. The CDR3 DNA reads TGTGCCAGCAGCCAAGATTATGGACTAGCGGACAGCACAGATACGCAGTATTTT.

This clonotype was counted between two and nine times. The chain uses TRBV3-1 and TRBJ2-5; maybe TRBD1 (6 bases). This CDR3 region has 15 residues. V gave up 0 bases and J gave up 4 bases, with 12 bases separating them. Germline lookup yields CDR1 LGHDT and CDR2 YNNKEL (reference sequence). The CDR3 nucleotides read TGTGCCAGCAGCCAAGAAGTAGGACAGCTAGAGACCCAGTACTTC. Its translation is CASSQEVGQLETQYF.

This clonotype has more than one count but fewer than ten. This chain links TRBV6-5 with TRBJ1-2, with 9 bases that match TRBD1. CDR1 is MNHEY, CDR2 SVGAGI, per germline. Germline trimming cut 7 bases from V and 6 bases from J; bases unmatched to any gene: 15. The CDR3 is made up of 16 amino acids. CDR3 amino acids: CASMGSWGQGADGYTF. The CDR3 nucleotides read TGTGCCAGCATGGGATCTTGGGGACAGGGAGCGGATGGCTACACCTTC.

Note on this clonotype: Since the CDR3 does not end with the conserved phenylalanine or tryptophan, this likely comes from a read error. This sequence joins TRBV2 and TRBJ2-5; the D gene is possibly TRBD2 (6 bases). Between the trimmed V and J ends, which lost 3 bases and 5 bases, there was a span of 16 bases. This CDR3 region has 15 residues. CDR1 SNHLY and CDR2 FYNNEI come from the germline V gene. CDR3 DNA sequence: TGTGCCAGCAGTGATAGAACTAGCTATGCGGAGACCCAGTACGTC. The encoded protein is CASSDRTSYAETQYV.

This clonotype occurred a few times. The chain couples TRBV12-3 or TRBV12-4 to TRBJ2-5, with TRBD2 matching 9 bases. J gave up 12 bases and V 6 bases, and 5 bases lay outside the gene matches. The length of the CDR3 is 11 residues. Here the CDR3 DNA reads TGTGCCAGCAGAAATGGACTAGCGAAGTACTTC. This sequence encodes CASRNGLAKYF.

The rearrangement joins TRBV7-2 to TRBJ2-4; 7 nucleotides agree with TRBD1. The J call may not be correct, given that the DNA end is closer to TRBJ2-7. Germline V gene data show CDR1 as SGHTA and CDR2 as FQGNSA. This CDR3 spans 14 amino acids. The CDR3 region is CASSLRGRAYEQYF. DNA for the CDR3: TGTGCCAGCAGCCTAAGGGGGCGCGCCTACGAGCAGTACTTC.

This clonotype turned up a few times. The CDR3 protein is CASSRQSDTQYF. The CDR3 DNA is TGTGCCAGCAGTAGACAATCAGATACGCAGTATTTT. V is TRBV2 and J is TRBJ2-3; D remains ambiguous. V lost 5 bases and J 4 bases, leaving 7 bases between the germline ends. Germline V gives CDR1 SNHLY, CDR2 FYNNEI. The CDR3 consists of 12 residues.

This clonotype has more than one count but fewer than ten. The chain has TRBV20-1 and TRBJ2-1; D is tentatively TRBD1 or TRBD2 (7 bases each). Germline V gene lookup returns CDR1 DFQATT and CDR2 SNEGSKA (reference sequence). This CDR3 is 12 amino acids long. With 6 bases removed from V and 11 bases from J, the gap between germline ends came to 17 bases. CDR3 residues: CSAGAGDSQQFF. CDR3 DNA sequence: TGCAGTGCCGGGGCGGGGGACAGTCAGCAGTTCTTC.

This clonotype was seen more than once but under ten times. Germline is not matched at one junction end, which may reflect a read error. The rearrangement uses TRBV5-1 and TRBJ2-3; 9 bases agree with TRBD2. This CDR3 contains 14 residues. CDR1 SGHRS and CDR2 YFSETQ come from the germline V gene. The CDR3 sequence is CASSLGLATDTQYF. The CDR3 nucleotides read TGTGCCAGCAGCTTGGGACTAGCCACAGATACGCAGTATTTT. Based on the CDR3 plus reference TRBV5-1 and TRBJ2-3, the full variable domain is KAGVTQTPRYLIKTRGQQVTLSCSPISGHRSVSWYQQTPGQGLQFLFEYFSETQRNKGNFPGRFSGRQFSNSRSEMNVSTLELGDSALYLCASSLGLATDTQYFGPGTRLTVL.

V is TRBV11-2 and J is TRBJ2-7; D assignment may be TRBD1 or TRBD2 (5 bases each). The CDR3 is made up of 14 amino acids. V was shortened by 3 bases and J by 3 bases, with 12 bases between the two germline ends. CDR1 is SGHAT and CDR2 is FQNNGV in the germline V gene. CDR3 loop: CASSFRDGGYEQYF. Here the CDR3 DNA reads TGTGCCAGCAGCTTCAGGGACGGAGGCTACGAGCAGTACTTC.

This chain links TRBV11-2 with TRBJ2-7, with TRBD2 identical over 7 bases. CDR3 length equals 14 residues. Germline V lookup: CDR1 SGHAT, CDR2 FQNNGV. V shed 4 bases, J shed 1 base, and the junction held 4 bases outside the gene matches. The CDR3 DNA reads as TGTGCCAGCAGCTACCCGGGGGGATCCTACGAGCAGTACTTC. Its protein is CASSYPGGSYEQYF.